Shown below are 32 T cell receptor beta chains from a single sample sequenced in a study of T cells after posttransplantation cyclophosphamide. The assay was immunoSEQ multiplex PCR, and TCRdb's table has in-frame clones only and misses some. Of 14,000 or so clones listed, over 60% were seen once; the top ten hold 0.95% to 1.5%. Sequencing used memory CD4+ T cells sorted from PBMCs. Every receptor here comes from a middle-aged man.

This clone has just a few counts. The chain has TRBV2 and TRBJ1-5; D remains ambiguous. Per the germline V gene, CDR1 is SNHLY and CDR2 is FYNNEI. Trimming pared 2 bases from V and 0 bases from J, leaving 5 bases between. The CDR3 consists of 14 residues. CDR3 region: CASSEMSSNQPQHF. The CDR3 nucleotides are TGTGCCAGCAGTGAAATGAGTAGCAATCAGCCCCAGCATTTT.

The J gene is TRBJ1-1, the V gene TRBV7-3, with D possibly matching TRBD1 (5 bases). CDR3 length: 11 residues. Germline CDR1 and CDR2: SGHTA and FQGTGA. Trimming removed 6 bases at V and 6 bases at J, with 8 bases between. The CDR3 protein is CASSQGAEAFF. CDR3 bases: TGTGCCAGCAGTCAGGGTGCTGAAGCTTTCTTT.

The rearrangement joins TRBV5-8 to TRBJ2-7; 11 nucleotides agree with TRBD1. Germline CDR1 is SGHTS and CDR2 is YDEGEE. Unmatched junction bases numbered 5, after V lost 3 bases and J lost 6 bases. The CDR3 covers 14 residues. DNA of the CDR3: TGTGCCAGCAGCTCCCCCGGGACAGGGGGCGAGCAGTACTTC. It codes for CASSSPGTGGEQYF.

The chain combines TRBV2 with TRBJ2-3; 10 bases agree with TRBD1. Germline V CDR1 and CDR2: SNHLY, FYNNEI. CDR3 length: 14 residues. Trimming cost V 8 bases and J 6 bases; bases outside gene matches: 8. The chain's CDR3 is CASLLDRGGDTQYF. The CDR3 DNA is TGTGCCAGCCTACTGGACAGGGGGGGGGATACGCAGTATTTT.

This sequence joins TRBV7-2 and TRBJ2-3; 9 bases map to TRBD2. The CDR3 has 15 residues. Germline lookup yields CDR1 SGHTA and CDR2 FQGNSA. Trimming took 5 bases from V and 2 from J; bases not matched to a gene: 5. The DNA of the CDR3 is TGTGCCAGCAGCAGAGTAGCGGGGGACACAGATACGCAGTATTTT. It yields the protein CASSRVAGDTDTQYF.

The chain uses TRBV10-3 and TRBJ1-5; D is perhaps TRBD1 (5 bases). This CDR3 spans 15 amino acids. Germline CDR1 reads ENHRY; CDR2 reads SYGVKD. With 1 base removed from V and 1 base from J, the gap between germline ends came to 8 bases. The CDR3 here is CAISEWGTSNQPQHF. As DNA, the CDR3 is TGTGCCATCAGTGAGTGGGGCACAAGCAATCAGCCCCAGCATTTT.

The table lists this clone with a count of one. The CDR3 sequence is CASSLGGGSSGANVLTF. The CDR3, as DNA: TGTGCCAGCAGCTTAGGGGGGGGCAGCTCTGGGGCCAACGTCCTGACTTTC. V usage is TRBV7-2 and J usage is TRBJ2-6; D is perhaps TRBD2 (7 bases). The CDR3 spans 17 residues. V gave up 1 base and J gave up 0 bases, with 10 bases separating them. Germline V gene lookup returns CDR1 SGHTA and CDR2 FQGNSA.

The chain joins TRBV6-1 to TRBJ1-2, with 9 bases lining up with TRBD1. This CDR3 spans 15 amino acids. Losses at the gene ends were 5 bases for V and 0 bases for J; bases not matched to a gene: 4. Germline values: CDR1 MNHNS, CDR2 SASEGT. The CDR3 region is CASSPGQGANYGYTF. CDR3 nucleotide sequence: TGTGCCAGCAGTCCGGGACAGGGTGCTAACTATGGCTACACCTTC.

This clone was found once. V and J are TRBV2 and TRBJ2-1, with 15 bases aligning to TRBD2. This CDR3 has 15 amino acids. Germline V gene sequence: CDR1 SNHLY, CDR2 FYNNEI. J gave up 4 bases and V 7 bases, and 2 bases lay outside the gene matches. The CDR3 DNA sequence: TGTGCCAGCATGGGACTAGCGGGGGGATACAATGAGCAGTTCTTC. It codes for CASMGLAGGYNEQFF.

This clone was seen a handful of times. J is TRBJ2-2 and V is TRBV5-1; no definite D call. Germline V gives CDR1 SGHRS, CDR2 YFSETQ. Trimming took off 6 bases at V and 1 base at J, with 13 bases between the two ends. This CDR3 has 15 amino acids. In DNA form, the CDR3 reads TGCGCCAGCAAGTTTGGAGCGCAGAACACCGGGGAGCTGTTTTTT. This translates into CASKFGAQNTGELFF.

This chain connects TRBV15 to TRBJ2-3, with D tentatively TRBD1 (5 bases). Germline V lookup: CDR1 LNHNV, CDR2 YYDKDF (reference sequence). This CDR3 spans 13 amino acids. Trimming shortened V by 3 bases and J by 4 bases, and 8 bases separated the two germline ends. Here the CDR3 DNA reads TGTGCCACCAGCAGGCCAGGGCCAGATACGCAGTATTTT. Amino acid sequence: CATSRPGPDTQYF. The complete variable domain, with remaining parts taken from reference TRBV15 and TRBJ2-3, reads DAMVIQNPRYQVTQFGKPVTLSCSQTLNHNVMYWYQQKSSQAPKLLFHYYDKDFNNEADTPDNFQSRRPNTSFCFLDIRSPGLGDTAMYLCATSRPGPDTQYFGPGTRLTVL.

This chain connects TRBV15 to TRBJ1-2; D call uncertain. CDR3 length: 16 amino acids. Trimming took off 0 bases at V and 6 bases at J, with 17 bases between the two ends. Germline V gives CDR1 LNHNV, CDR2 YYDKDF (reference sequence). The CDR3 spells CATSRDPLAGNHGYTF. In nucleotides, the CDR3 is TGTGCCACCAGCAGAGATCCCCTGGCAGGCAACCATGGCTACACCTTC.

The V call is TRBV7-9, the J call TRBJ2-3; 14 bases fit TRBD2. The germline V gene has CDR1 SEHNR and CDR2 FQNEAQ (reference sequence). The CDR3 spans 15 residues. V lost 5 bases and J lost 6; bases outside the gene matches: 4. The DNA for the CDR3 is TGTGCCAGCAGCCGGACTAGCGGGGGGAGCGATACGCAGTATTTT. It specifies CASSRTSGGSDTQYF.

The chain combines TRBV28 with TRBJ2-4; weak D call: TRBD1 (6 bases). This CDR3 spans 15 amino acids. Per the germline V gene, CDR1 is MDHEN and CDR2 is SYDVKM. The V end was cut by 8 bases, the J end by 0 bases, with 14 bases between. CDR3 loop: CASGITRGAKNIQYF. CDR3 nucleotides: TGTGCCAGCGGGATTACCAGGGGAGCCAAAAACATTCAGTACTTC.

The CDR3 reads CASRRTDTQYF. The CDR3 DNA reads TGTGCCAGCAGGAGGACAGATACGCAGTATTTT. This chain uses TRBV27 with TRBJ2-3; D is unclear. Between the trimmed V and J ends, which lost 6 bases and 3 bases, there was a span of 4 bases. The CDR3 contains 11 residues. Germline V gene sequence: CDR1 MNHEY, CDR2 SMNVEV (reference sequence).

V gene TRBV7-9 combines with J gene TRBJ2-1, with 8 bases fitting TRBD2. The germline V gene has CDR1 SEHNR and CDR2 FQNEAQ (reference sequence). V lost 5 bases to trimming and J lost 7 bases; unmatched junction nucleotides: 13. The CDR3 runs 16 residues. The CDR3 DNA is TGTGCCAGCAGCCCCCCGAGTAAGCGGGAGCCTAATGAGCAGTTCTTC. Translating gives CASSPPSKREPNEQFF.

The CDR3 protein is CASSYAGERYSPLHF. The CDR3, as DNA: TGTGCCAGCAGTTACGCGGGCGAACGGTATTCACCCCTCCACTTT. V usage is TRBV6-5 and J usage is TRBJ1-6; no reliable D call. Germline CDR1 MNHEY, CDR2 SVGAGI. The CDR3 contains 15 residues. V lost 2 bases and J 8 bases, leaving 13 bases between the germline ends.

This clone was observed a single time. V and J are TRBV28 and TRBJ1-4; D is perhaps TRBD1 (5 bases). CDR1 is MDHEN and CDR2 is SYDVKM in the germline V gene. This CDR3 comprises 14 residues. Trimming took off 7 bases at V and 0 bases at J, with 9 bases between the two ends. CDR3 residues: CASNPGATNEKLFF. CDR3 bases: TGTGCCAGCAACCCGGGGGCAACTAATGAAAAACTGTTTTTT.

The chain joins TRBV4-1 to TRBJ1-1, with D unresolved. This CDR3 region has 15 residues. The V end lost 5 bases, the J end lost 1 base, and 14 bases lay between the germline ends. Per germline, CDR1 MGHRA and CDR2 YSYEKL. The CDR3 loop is CASSARLHRNTEAFF. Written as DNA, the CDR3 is TGCGCCAGCAGCGCCCGGTTACACAGGAACACTGAAGCTTTCTTT.

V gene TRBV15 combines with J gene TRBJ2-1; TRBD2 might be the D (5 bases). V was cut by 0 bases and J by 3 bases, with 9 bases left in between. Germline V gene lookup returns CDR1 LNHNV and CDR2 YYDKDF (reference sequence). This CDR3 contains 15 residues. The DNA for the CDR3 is TGTGCCACCAGCAGAGACGGGATACTCTACAATGAGCAGTTCTTC. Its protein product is CATSRDGILYNEQFF.

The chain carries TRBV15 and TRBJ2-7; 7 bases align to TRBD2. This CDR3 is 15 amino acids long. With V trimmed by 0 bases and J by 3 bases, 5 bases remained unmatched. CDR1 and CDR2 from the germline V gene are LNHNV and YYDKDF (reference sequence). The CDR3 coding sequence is TGTGCCACCAGCAGAGATCGGGGGGAAGGCTACGAGCAGTACTTC. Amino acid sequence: CATSRDRGEGYEQYF.

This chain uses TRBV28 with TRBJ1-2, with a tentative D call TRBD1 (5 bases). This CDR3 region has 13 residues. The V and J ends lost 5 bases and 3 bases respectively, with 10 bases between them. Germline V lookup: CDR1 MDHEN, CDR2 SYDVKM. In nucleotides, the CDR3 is TGTGCCAGCAGTCCCCCAGGGTACTATGGCTACACCTTC. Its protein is CASSPPGYYGYTF.

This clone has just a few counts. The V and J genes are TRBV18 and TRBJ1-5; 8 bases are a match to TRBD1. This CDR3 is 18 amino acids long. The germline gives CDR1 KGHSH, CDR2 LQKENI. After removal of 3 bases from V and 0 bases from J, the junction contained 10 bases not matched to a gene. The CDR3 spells CASSPGRQGANSNQPQHF. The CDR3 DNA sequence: TGTGCCAGCTCACCCGGGCGGCAGGGGGCTAATAGCAATCAGCCCCAGCATTTT.

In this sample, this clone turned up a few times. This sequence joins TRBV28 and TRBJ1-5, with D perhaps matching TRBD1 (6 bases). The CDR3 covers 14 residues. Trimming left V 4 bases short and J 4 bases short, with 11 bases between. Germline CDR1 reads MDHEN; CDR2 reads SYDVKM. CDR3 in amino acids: CASSSDSLNQPQHF. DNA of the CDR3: TGTGCCAGCAGTTCGGACAGCCTAAATCAGCCCCAGCATTTT.

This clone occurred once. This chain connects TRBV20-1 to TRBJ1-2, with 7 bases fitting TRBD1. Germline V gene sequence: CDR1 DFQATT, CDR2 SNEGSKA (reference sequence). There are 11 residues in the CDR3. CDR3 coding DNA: TGCAGGACAGGGTCGAACTATGGCTACACCTTC. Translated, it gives CRTGSNYGYTF.

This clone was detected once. The CDR3 nucleotides read TGTGCCAGCTCACTTCAGGGGGCAGGAGCCTACGAGCAGTACTTC. Its protein is CASSLQGAGAYEQYF. This chain links TRBV18 with TRBJ2-7, with TRBD1 identical over 8 bases. CDR1 is KGHSH, CDR2 LQKENI, per germline. After removal of 4 bases from V and 2 bases from J, the junction contained 7 bases not matched to a gene. This CDR3 is 15 amino acids long.

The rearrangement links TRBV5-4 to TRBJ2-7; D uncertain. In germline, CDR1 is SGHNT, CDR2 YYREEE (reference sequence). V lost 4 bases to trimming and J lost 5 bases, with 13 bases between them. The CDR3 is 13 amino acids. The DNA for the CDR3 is TGTGCCAGCAGCCCTGTCGAGAGCGACGAGCAGTACTTC. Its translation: CASSPVESDEQYF.

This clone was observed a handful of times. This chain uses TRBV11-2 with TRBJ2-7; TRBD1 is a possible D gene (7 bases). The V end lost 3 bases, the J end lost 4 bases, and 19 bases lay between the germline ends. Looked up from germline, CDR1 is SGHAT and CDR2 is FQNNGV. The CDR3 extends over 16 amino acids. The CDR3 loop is CASSFGGGGTVYEQYF. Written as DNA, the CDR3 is TGTGCCAGCAGCTTCGGAGGCGGCGGGACAGTTTACGAGCAGTACTTC.

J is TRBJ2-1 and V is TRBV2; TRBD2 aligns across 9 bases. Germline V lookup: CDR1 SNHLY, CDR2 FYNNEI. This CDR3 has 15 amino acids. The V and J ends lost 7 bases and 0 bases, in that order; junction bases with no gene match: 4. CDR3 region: CASTFSGGSYNEQFF. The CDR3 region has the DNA TGTGCCAGCACCTTTAGCGGGGGCTCCTACAATGAGCAGTTCTTC.

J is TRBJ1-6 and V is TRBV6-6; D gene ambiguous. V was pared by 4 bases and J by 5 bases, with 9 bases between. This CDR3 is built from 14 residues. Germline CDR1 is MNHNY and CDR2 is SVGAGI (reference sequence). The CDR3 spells CASSLGGHNSPLHF. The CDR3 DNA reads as TGTGCCAGCAGTTTGGGAGGACATAATTCACCCCTCCACTTT.

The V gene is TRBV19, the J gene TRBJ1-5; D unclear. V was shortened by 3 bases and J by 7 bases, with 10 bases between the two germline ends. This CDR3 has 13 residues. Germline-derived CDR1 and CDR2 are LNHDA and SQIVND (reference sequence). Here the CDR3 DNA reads TGTGCCAGTAGTATTACGTCCGGGCAGCCCCAGCATTTT. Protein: CASSITSGQPQHF.

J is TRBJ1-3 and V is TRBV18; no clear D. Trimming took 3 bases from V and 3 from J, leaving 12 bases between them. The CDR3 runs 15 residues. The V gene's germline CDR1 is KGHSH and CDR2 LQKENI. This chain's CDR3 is CASSPLREFGNTIYF. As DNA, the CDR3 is TGTGCCAGCTCACCCCTAAGGGAGTTTGGAAACACCATATATTTT.